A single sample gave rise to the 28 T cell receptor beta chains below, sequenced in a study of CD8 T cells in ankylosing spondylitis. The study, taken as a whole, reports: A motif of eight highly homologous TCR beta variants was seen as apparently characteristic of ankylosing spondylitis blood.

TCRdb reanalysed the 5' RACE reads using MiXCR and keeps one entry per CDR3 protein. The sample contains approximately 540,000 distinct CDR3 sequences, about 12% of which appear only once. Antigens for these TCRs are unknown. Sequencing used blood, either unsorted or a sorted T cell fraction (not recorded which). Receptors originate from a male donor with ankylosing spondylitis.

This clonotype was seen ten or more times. The CDR3 DNA is TGTGCCAGCAGCTTAGCTGGGAGGGTGGATGAGCAGTTCTTC. It translates to CASSLAGRVDEQFF. The chain employs TRBV7-9 and TRBJ2-1; 7 bases are shared with TRBD2. J gave up 8 bases and V 0 bases, and 4 bases lay outside the gene matches. CDR3 length: 14 residues. The germline CDR1 and CDR2 sequences are SEHNR and FQNEAQ (reference sequence).

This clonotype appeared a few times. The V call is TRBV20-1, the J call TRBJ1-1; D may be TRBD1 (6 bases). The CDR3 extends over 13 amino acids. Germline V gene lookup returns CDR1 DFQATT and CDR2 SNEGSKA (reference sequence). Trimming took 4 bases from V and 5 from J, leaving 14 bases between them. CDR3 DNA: TGCAGTGCTATTCTACAGGGTGGAACTGAAGCTTTCTTT. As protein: CSAILQGGTEAFF.

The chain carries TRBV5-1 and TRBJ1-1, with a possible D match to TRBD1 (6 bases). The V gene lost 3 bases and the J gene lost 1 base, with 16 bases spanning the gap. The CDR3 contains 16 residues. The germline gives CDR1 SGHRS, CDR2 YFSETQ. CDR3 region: CASSSLTGLRNTEAFF. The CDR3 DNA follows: TGCGCCAGCAGCTCGTTGACAGGTCTGAGGAACACTGAAGCTTTCTTT. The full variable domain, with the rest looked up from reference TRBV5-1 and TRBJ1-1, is KAGVTQTPRYLIKTRGQQVTLSCSPISGHRSVSWYQQTPGQGLQFLFEYFSETQRNKGNFPGRFSGRQFSNSRSEMNVSTLELGDSALYLCASSSLTGLRNTEAFFGQGTRLTVV.

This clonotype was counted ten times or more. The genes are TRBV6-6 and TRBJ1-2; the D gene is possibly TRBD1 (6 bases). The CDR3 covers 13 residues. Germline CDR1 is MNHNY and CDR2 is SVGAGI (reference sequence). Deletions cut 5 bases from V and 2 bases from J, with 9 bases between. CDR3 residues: CASSQGQNYGYTF. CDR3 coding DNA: TGTGCCAGCAGTCAAGGACAGAACTATGGCTACACCTTC.

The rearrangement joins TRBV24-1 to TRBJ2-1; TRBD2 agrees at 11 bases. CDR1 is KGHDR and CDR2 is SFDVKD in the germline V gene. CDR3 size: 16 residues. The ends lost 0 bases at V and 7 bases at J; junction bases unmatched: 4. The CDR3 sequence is CATSDLRASGRNEQFF. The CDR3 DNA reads TGTGCCACCAGTGATTTGCGGGCTAGCGGGAGGAATGAGCAGTTCTTC.

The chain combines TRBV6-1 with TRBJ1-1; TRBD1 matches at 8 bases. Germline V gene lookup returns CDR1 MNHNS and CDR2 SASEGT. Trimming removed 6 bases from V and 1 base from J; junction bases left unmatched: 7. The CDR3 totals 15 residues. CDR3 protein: CASSLRGRGNTEAFF. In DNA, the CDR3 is TGTGCCAGCAGCCTCAGGGGGCGGGGGAACACTGAAGCTTTCTTT.

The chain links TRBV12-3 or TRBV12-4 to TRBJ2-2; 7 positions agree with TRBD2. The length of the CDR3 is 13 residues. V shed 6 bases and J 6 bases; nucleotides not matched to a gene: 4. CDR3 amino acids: CASSRSGPGELFF. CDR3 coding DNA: TGTGCCAGCAGCCGTAGCGGGCCCGGGGAGCTGTTTTTT.

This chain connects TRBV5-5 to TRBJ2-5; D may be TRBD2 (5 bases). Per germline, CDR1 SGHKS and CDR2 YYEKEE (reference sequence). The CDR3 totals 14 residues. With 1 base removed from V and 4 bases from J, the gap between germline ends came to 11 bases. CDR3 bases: TGTGCCAGCAGCTTGTCCGGGGTTGGAGAGACCCAGTACTTC. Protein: CASSLSGVGETQYF.

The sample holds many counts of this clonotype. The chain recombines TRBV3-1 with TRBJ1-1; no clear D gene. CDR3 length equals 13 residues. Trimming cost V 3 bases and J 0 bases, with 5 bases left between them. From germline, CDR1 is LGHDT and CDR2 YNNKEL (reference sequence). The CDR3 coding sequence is TGTGCCAGCAGCCAGATTCTGAACACTGAAGCTTTCTTT. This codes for CASSQILNTEAFF. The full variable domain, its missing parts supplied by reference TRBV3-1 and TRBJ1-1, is DTAVSQTPKYLVTQMGNDKSIKCEQNLGHDTMYWYKQDSKKFLKIMFSYNNKELIINETVPNRFSPKSPDKAHLNLHINSLELGDSAVYFCASSQILNTEAFFGQGTRLTVV.

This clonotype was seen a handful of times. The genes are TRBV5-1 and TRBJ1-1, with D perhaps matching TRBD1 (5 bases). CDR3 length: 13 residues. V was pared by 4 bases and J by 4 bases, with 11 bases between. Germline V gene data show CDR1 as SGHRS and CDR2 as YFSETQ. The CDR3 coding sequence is TGCGCCAGCAGCGCGGGACGGATCACTGAAGCTTTCTTT. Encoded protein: CASSAGRITEAFF.

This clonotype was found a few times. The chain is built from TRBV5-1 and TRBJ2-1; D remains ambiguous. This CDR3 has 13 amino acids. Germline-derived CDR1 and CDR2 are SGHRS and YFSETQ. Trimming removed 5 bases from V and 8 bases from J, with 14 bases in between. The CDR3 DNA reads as TGCGCCAGCAGTACTGGAGTGGCATATGAGCAGTTCTTC. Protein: CASSTGVAYEQFF. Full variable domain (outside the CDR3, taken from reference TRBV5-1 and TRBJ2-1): KAGVTQTPRYLIKTRGQQVTLSCSPISGHRSVSWYQQTPGQGLQFLFEYFSETQRNKGNFPGRFSGRQFSNSRSEMNVSTLELGDSALYLCASSTGVAYEQFFGPGTRLTVL.

CDR3 DNA sequence: TGTGCCAGCATCTATGGGGGAGTCGGGGAGCTGTTTTTT. Its translation is CASIYGGVGELFF. The J gene is TRBJ2-2, the V gene TRBV12-3 or TRBV12-4; tentatively, D is TRBD1 or TRBD2 (5 bases each). There are 13 residues in the CDR3. V dropped 7 bases and J dropped 7 bases, with 13 bases sitting between them.

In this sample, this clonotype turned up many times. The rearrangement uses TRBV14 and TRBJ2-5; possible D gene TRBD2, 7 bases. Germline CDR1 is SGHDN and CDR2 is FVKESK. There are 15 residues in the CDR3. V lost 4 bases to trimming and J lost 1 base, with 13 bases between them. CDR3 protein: CASSLWGGFQETQYF. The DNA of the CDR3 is TGTGCCAGCAGCCTCTGGGGGGGCTTCCAAGAGACCCAGTACTTC.

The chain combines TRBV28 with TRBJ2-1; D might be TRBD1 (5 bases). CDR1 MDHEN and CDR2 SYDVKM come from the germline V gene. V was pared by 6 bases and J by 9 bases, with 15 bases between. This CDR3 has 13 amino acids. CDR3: CASSGQILSEQFF. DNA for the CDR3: TGTGCCAGCAGCGGACAAATTCTCTCTGAGCAGTTCTTC.

CDR3 sequence (DNA): TGCAGTGCTAGTAACCTAAACACCGGGGAGCTGTTTTTT. Encoded protein: CSASNLNTGELFF. The chain has TRBV20-1 and TRBJ2-2, with D unresolved. The CDR3 runs 13 residues. Germline CDR1 is DFQATT and CDR2 is SNEGSKA (reference sequence). V was pared by 3 bases and J by 2 bases, with 7 bases between.

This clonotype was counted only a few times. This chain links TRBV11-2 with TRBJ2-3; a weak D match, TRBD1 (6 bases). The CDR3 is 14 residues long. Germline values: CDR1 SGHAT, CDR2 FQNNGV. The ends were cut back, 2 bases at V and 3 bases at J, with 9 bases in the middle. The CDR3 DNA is TGTGCCAGCAGCTTAACAGGGTGGACAGATACGCAGTATTTT. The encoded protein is CASSLTGWTDTQYF.

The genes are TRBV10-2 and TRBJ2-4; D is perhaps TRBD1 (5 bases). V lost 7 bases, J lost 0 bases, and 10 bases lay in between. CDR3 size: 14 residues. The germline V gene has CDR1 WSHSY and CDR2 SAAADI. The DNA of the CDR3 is TGCGCCAGCACTCGACAGATAGCCAAAAACATTCAGTACTTC. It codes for CASTRQIAKNIQYF.

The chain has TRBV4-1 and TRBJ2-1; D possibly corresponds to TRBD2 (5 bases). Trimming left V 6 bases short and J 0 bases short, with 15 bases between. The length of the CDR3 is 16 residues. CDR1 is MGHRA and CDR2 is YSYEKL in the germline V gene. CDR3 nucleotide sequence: TGCGCCAGCAGGACCTCGACGGGAAGCTCCTACAATGAGCAGTTCTTC. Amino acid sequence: CASRTSTGSSYNEQFF.

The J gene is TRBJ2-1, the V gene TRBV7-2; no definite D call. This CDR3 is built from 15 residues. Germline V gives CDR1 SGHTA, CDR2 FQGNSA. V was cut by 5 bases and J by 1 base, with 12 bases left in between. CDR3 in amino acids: CASSDLGMSYNEQFF. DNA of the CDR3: TGTGCCAGCAGCGACCTAGGTATGTCCTACAATGAGCAGTTCTTC.

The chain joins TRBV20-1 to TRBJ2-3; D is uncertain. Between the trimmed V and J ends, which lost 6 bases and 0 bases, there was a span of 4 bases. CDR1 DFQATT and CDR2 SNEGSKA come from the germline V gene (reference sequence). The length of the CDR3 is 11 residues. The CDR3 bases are TGCAGTGCCCAGAGCACAGATACGCAGTATTTT. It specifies CSAQSTDTQYF.

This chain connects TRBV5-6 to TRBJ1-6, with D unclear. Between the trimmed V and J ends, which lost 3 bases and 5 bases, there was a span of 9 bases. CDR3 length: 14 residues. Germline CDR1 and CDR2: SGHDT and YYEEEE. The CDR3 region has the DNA TGTGCCAGCAGCTCTACTCGGGATAATTCACCCCTCCACTTT. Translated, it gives CASSSTRDNSPLHF.

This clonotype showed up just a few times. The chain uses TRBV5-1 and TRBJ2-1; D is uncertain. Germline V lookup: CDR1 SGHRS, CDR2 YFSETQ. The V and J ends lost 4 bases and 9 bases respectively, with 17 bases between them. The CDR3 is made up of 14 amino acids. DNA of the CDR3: TGCGCCAGCAGCATAGGACCTGGAAGGAGTGAGCAGTTCTTC. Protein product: CASSIGPGRSEQFF.

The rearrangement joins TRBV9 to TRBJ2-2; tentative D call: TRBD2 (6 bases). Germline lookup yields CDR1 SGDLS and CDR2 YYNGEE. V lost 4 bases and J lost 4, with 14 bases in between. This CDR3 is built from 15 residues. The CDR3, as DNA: TGTGCCAGCAGCCCTGAACCAGCGGGCACCGGGGAGCTGTTTTTT. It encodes CASSPEPAGTGELFF.

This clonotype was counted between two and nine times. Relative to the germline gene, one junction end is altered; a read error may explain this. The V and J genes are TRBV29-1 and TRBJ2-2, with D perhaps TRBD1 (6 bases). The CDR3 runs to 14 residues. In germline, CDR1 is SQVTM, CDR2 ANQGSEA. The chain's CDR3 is CSFEDTYSQGKLFF. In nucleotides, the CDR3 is TGCAGCTTTGAAGATACTTATTCACAGGGCAAGCTGTTTTTT.

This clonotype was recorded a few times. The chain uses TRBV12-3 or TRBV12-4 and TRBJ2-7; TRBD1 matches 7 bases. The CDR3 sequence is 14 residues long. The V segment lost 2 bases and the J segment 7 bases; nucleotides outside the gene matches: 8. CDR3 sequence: CASSLSSSRGEQYV. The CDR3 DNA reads TGTGCCAGCAGTTTAAGTTCGAGCAGGGGGGAGCAGTACGTC.

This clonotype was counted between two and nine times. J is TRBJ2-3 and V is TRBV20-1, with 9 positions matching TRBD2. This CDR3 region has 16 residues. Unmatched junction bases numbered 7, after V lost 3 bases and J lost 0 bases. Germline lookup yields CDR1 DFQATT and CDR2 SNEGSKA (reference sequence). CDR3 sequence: CSASVAGATSTDTQYF. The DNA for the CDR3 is TGCAGTGCTAGCGTAGCGGGGGCAACTAGCACAGATACGCAGTATTTT.

CDR3 DNA: TGTGCCAGCAGCTTAGTCTCTGCGAGCCTTCGTGCGAACACCGGGGAGCTGTTTTTT. This translates into CASSLVSASLRANTGELFF. The chain uses TRBV11-2 and TRBJ2-2; the D is unclear. The ends were cut back, 1 base at V and 0 bases at J, with 18 bases in the middle. Germline V gene data show CDR1 as SGHAT and CDR2 as FQNNGV. The CDR3 sequence is 19 residues long.

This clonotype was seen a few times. The CDR3 here is CASSRDRSADTQYF. The CDR3 region has the DNA TGTGCCAGCAGCCGGGACAGAAGCGCAGATACGCAGTATTTT. The chain uses TRBV14 and TRBJ2-3; 7 nucleotides match TRBD1. After removal of 4 bases from V and 4 bases from J, the junction contained 5 bases not matched to a gene. In germline, CDR1 is SGHDN, CDR2 FVKESK. There are 14 residues in the CDR3.